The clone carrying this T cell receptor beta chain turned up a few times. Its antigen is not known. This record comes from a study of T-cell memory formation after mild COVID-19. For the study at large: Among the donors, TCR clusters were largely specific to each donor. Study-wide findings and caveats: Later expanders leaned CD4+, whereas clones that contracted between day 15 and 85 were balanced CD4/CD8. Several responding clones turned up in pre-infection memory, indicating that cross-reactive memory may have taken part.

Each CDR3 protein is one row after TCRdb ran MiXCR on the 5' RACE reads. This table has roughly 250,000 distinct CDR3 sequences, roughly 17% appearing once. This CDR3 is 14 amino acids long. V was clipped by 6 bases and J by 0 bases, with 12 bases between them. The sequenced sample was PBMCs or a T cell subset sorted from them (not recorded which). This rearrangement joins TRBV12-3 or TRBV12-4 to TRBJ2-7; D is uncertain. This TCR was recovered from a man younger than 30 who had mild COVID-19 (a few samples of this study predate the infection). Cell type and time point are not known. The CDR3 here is CASSPDPVSYEQYF. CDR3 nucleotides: TGTGCCAGCAGCCCGGACCCAGTCTCCTACGAGCAGTACTTC.